This entry lists 20 T cell receptor beta chains sequenced from one sample in a study of blood T cell repertoires in COVID-19. Repertoires were generated with immunoSEQ multiplex PCR, while TCRdb's copy carries only in-frame clones and drops some. The sample lists about 200,000 clones, roughly four fifths occurring once. Material: peripheral blood. The receptors here all came from a woman at least 80 years old with COVID-19, enrolled during active disease.

The rearrangement joins TRBV18 to TRBJ2-7, with 9 bases matching TRBD2. Germline V lookup: CDR1 KGHSH, CDR2 LQKENI. V was pared by 2 bases and J by 0 bases, with 5 bases of the junction left unmatched. The CDR3 has 16 amino acids. The CDR3 DNA reads TGTGCCAGCTCACCAGGGTCTAGCGGGAACTCCTACGAGCAGTACTTC. The encoded protein is CASSPGSSGNSYEQYF.

This clone was observed once. The V call is TRBV30, the J call TRBJ1-1; D uncertain. There are 14 residues in the CDR3. Trimming stripped 2 bases from V and 2 bases from J, with 12 bases between. Germline assignment: CDR1 GTSNPN and CDR2 SVGIG (reference sequence). CDR3: CAWSSLGGNTEAFF. CDR3 sequence (DNA): TGTGCCTGGAGTTCTCTAGGAGGAAACACTGAAGCTTTCTTT.

In its sample, this clone was seen once. The chain uses TRBV27 and TRBJ1-6, with D possibly TRBD1 on 5 matching bases. The CDR3 sequence is 16 residues long. The V end was cut by 3 bases, the J end by 10 bases, with 19 bases between. The germline gives CDR1 MNHEY, CDR2 SMNVEV (reference sequence). CDR3 sequence: CASSFRGRLGGSPLHF. DNA for the CDR3: TGTGCCAGCAGTTTCCGTGGCCGGCTCGGGGGGTCACCCCTCCACTTT.

The genes are TRBV5-1 and TRBJ2-2; possible D gene TRBD1, 5 bases. This CDR3 has 14 amino acids. Germline values: CDR1 SGHRS, CDR2 YFSETQ. V was clipped by 4 bases and J by 6 bases, with 13 bases between them. The CDR3 sequence: CASSILQEAGELFF. CDR3 in DNA: TGCGCCAGCAGCATTTTACAGGAAGCCGGGGAGCTGTTTTTT. Together with reference TRBV5-1 and TRBJ2-2, the CDR3 gives the full variable domain: KAGVTQTPRYLIKTRGQQVTLSCSPISGHRSVSWYQQTPGQGLQFLFEYFSETQRNKGNFPGRFSGRQFSNSRSEMNVSTLELGDSALYLCASSILQEAGELFFGEGSRLTVL.

As DNA, the CDR3 is TGTGCCAGCAGCTCCACAGGGAGCACTGAAGCTTTCTTT. Its translation is CASSSTGSTEAFF. The gene calls are TRBV7-2 and TRBJ1-1, with D perhaps TRBD1 (6 bases). Germline CDR1 is SGHTA and CDR2 is FQGNSA. Trimming took off 4 bases at V and 4 bases at J, with 10 bases between the two ends. CDR3 length: 13 residues.

The chain recombines TRBV20-1 with TRBJ1-5, with a possible D match to TRBD1 (5 bases). This CDR3 contains 13 residues. Germline V lookup: CDR1 DFQATT, CDR2 SNEGSKA (reference sequence). The ends were cut back, 3 bases at V and 4 bases at J, with 10 bases in the middle. In DNA, the CDR3 is TGCAGTGCTAGTCCTGGGGGGAATCAGCCCCAGCATTTT. Its protein is CSASPGGNQPQHF.

The chain joins TRBV30 to TRBJ1-3; the D gene is possibly TRBD1 (5 bases). The V end lost 2 bases, the J end lost 1 base, and 6 bases lay between the germline ends. The length of the CDR3 is 13 residues. Germline V gene lookup returns CDR1 GTSNPN and CDR2 SVGIG (reference sequence). CDR3 protein: CAWSQGSGNTIYF. CDR3 coding DNA: TGTGCCTGGAGTCAGGGATCTGGAAACACCATATATTTT.

The chain uses TRBV3-1 (or the pseudogene TRBV3-2) and TRBJ2-7, with a tentative D call TRBD2 (5 bases). V was clipped by 0 bases and J by 2 bases, with 8 bases between them. CDR3 length: 14 residues. CDR1 and CDR2 (germline): LGHDT, YNNKEL (reference sequence). The CDR3 protein is CASSQEGRTYEQYF. As DNA, the CDR3 is TGTGCCAGCAGCCAAGAGGGGAGAACCTACGAGCAGTACTTC.

The chain has TRBV3-1 (or the pseudogene TRBV3-2) and TRBJ2-1; D is undetermined. V gave up 2 bases and J gave up 3 bases, with 11 bases separating them. The CDR3 spans 15 residues. CDR1 LGHDT and CDR2 YNNKEL come from the germline V gene (reference sequence). CDR3 region: CASSQRGRRYNEQFF. CDR3 DNA sequence: TGTGCCAGCAGCCAAAGAGGAAGGCGCTACAATGAGCAGTTCTTC.

The chain joins TRBV7-3 to TRBJ2-3; 8 bases fit TRBD2. CDR3 size: 15 residues. The junction had 8 bases not matched to a gene; V was cut back by 5 bases and J by 4 bases. Germline V gives CDR1 SGHTA, CDR2 FQGTGA. The CDR3 loop is CASSPRGLGADTQYF. In DNA form, the CDR3 reads TGTGCCAGCAGCCCCAGGGGACTAGGGGCAGATACGCAGTATTTT. Looking up the rest from reference TRBV7-3 and TRBJ2-3 gives the full variable domain: GAGVSQTPSNKVTEKGKYVELRCDPISGHTALYWYRQSLGQGPEFLIYFQGTGAADDSGLPNDRFFAVRPEGSVSTLKIQRTERGDSAVYLCASSPRGLGADTQYFGPGTRLTVL.

This clone has a handful of counts. V is TRBV20-1 and J is TRBJ2-3; D may be TRBD2 (6 bases). In germline, CDR1 is DFQATT, CDR2 SNEGSKA (reference sequence). The CDR3 sequence is 15 residues long. The V end was cut by 3 bases, the J end by 3 bases, with 16 bases between. CDR3 protein: CSASMAGRATDTQYF. The CDR3 coding sequence is TGCAGTGCTAGTATGGCGGGGCGGGCTACAGATACGCAGTATTTT.

This clone is a singleton in its sample. The chain is built from TRBV28 and TRBJ2-7, with TRBD1 matching 8 bases. Germline lookup yields CDR1 MDHEN and CDR2 SYDVKM. Trimming cost V 7 bases and J 3 bases; bases outside gene matches: 11. CDR3 length: 15 residues. The CDR3 nucleotides are TGTGCCAGCACCCTCGGGGACAGGCCCTTCTACGAGCAGTACTTC. The encoded protein is CASTLGDRPFYEQYF. Supplemented by reference TRBV28 and TRBJ2-7, the full variable domain reads DVKVTQSSRYLVKRTGEKVFLECVQDMDHENMFWYRQDPGLGLRLIYFSYDVKMKEKGDIPEGYSVSREKKERFSLILESASTNQTSMYLCASTLGDRPFYEQYFGPGTRLTVT.

The chain links TRBV27 to TRBJ1-2; TRBD1 might be the D (5 bases). Germline values: CDR1 MNHEY, CDR2 SMNVEV (reference sequence). The CDR3 length is 15 residues. V was clipped by 4 bases and J by 4 bases, with 16 bases between them. The CDR3 region has the DNA TGTGCCAGCAGTTCCGATCGCGGGGCGGTCTATGGCTACACCTTC. The encoded protein is CASSSDRGAVYGYTF.

This clone was seen a handful of times. This rearrangement joins TRBV6-4 to TRBJ1-1; D is undetermined. Germline V gene sequence: CDR1 MRHNA, CDR2 SNTAGT. Trimming stripped 5 bases from V and 3 bases from J, with 10 bases between. The CDR3 sequence is 13 residues long. In DNA form, the CDR3 reads TGTGCCAGCAGTCTTCGACACGACACTGAAGCTTTCTTT. Its protein is CASSLRHDTEAFF.

The rearrangement links TRBV29-1 to TRBJ2-7, with D possibly TRBD2 on 6 matching bases. CDR1 is SQVTM and CDR2 is ANQGSEA in the germline V gene. The CDR3 spans 12 residues. The germline V and J ends were trimmed by 4 bases and 0 bases, with 7 bases remaining between them. CDR3 loop: CSVGGLSYEQYF. The DNA for the CDR3 is TGCAGCGTTGGGGGACTCTCCTACGAGCAGTACTTC.

The chain couples TRBV6-1 to TRBJ1-1; no reliable D call. Trimming stripped 1 base from V and 3 bases from J, with 6 bases between. The CDR3 spans 13 residues. Germline assignment: CDR1 MNHNS and CDR2 SASEGT. The CDR3 DNA sequence: TGTGCCAGCAGTGAAGGGCCGTACACTGAAGCTTTCTTT. As protein: CASSEGPYTEAFF.

This clone was detected a few times. CDR3 bases: TGTGCCAGCAGCGTAGAGGGGACAGCCACCCGAGAAGGTGACTATGGCTACACCTTC. This gives the protein CASSVEGTATREGDYGYTF. The chain links TRBV9 to TRBJ1-2; 7 positions agree with TRBD1. V lost 0 bases to trimming and J lost 3 bases; unmatched junction nucleotides: 17. Germline values: CDR1 SGDLS, CDR2 YYNGEE. This CDR3 region has 19 residues.

In this sample, this clone turned up a few times. Written as DNA, the CDR3 is TGCGCCAGCAGCTTCGGGGGTCGAGGCTACACCTTC. Protein sequence: CASSFGGRGYTF. The chain carries TRBV5-1 and TRBJ1-2, with a weak D call TRBD1 (5 bases). The CDR3 loop spans 12 amino acids. CDR1 and CDR2 (germline): SGHRS, YFSETQ. V gave up 2 bases and J gave up 8 bases, with 10 bases separating them.

In this sample, this clone turned up once. The gene calls are TRBV27 and TRBJ1-1; TRBD1 is a possible D gene (6 bases). This CDR3 is 14 amino acids long. The germline CDR1 and CDR2 sequences are MNHEY and SMNVEV (reference sequence). V lost 2 bases and J lost 3, with 10 bases in between. This chain's CDR3 is CASSLRGSDTEAFF. The CDR3 coding sequence is TGTGCCAGCAGTTTAAGGGGGAGCGACACTGAAGCTTTCTTT.

DNA for the CDR3: TGTGCCTGGAGTGTCCCGACTAGCATTCAAGAGACCCAGTACTTC. Translation gives CAWSVPTSIQETQYF. The rearrangement uses TRBV30 and TRBJ2-5, with 7 nucleotides matching TRBD2. V lost 0 bases to trimming and J lost 2 bases; unmatched junction nucleotides: 6. The CDR3 runs 15 residues. Germline CDR1 GTSNPN, CDR2 SVGIG (reference sequence). The full variable domain, in which reference TRBV30 and TRBJ2-5 provide the parts outside the CDR3, is SQTIHQWPATLVQPVGSPLSLECTVEGTSNPNLYWYRQAAGRGLQLLFYSVGIGQISSEVPQNLSASRPQDRQFILSSKKLLLSDSGFYLCAWSVPTSIQETQYFGPGTRLLVL.